Below are 19 T cell receptor beta chains sequenced from a single sample in a study of post-analysis software for immune sequencing data. The authors incorporated unique molecular identifiers into the TCR beta cDNA libraries. Using its own MiXCR run on the PCR reads, TCRdb lists one record per CDR3 protein. The table lists about 460,000 distinct CDR3 sequences, roughly 45% of them singletons. The study's findings and limits: The study found TRBV5-6, TRBV5-1 and TRBV20-1 among five or six TRBV segments more frequent in patients than controls.

What these receptors recognize is not known. Sequencing input: blood. All receptors derive from a girl under 18 with multiple sclerosis.

V and J are TRBV20-1 and TRBJ2-1; D unclear. CDR1 is DFQATT and CDR2 is SNEGSKA in the germline V gene (reference sequence). This CDR3 region has 12 residues. With 2 bases removed from V and 4 bases from J, the gap between germline ends came to 6 bases. The CDR3 sequence is CSARLEYNEQFF. The CDR3 nucleotides are TGCAGTGCTAGACTCGAGTACAATGAGCAGTTCTTC.

This clonotype was detected a few times. J is TRBJ2-5 and V is TRBV6-5; D gene unclear. Germline CDR1 and CDR2: MNHEY and SVGAGI. The CDR3 sequence is 15 residues long. The V and J ends lost 2 bases and 1 base respectively, with 11 bases between them. CDR3 amino acids: CASSYVRDPQETQYF. The CDR3 nucleotides are TGTGCCAGCAGTTACGTAAGGGATCCCCAAGAGACCCAGTACTTC.

The chain links TRBV7-2 to TRBJ2-7; 9 bases agree with TRBD2. After removal of 5 bases from V and 2 bases from J, the junction contained 7 bases not matched to a gene. The CDR3 spans 15 residues. Germline V gene lookup returns CDR1 SGHTA and CDR2 FQGNSA. CDR3 DNA: TGTGCCAGCAGCCCCTCTAGCGGGGCTACCTACGAGCAGTACTTC. This translates into CASSPSSGATYEQYF.

This clonotype appeared a few times. The rearrangement joins TRBV20-1 to TRBJ2-7; TRBD2 matches at 8 bases. The CDR3 covers 13 residues. Germline CDR1 and CDR2: DFQATT and SNEGSKA (reference sequence). DNA for the CDR3: TGCGGACGAAGCGGGGGTCCCAACTACGAGCAGTACTTC. This translates into CGRSGGPNYEQYF.

This sequence joins TRBV28 and TRBJ1-4; TRBD1 is a possible D gene (6 bases). The length of the CDR3 is 16 residues. Germline V gene lookup returns CDR1 MDHEN and CDR2 SYDVKM. V lost 6 bases and J 5 bases, leaving 19 bases between the germline ends. CDR3 bases: TGTGCCAGCAGCCATAAAGGAACAGGGTGGAATGAAAAACTGTTTTTT. Translated, it gives CASSHKGTGWNEKLFF.

Note on this clonotype: Its ends do not fully match the called genes, so a read error is possible. This chain uses TRBV10-3 with TRBJ2-7, with D uncertain. The CDR3 runs 14 residues. Germline CDR1 reads ENHRY; CDR2 reads SYGVKD. CDR3 region: CATSISGTSYEQYF. The CDR3 coding sequence is TGTGCCACCAGTATTTCAGGAACCTCCTACGAGCAGTACTTC.

This clonotype was picked up a small number of times. J is TRBJ2-3 and V is TRBV6-5; 9 bases line up with TRBD2. Germline trimming cut 4 bases from V and 5 bases from J; bases unmatched to any gene: 4. Germline CDR1 is MNHEY and CDR2 is SVGAGI. This CDR3 spans 14 amino acids. The CDR3 protein is CASSWSGRRDTQYF. DNA of the CDR3: TGTGCCAGCAGTTGGAGCGGGAGGAGAGATACGCAGTATTTT.

This clonotype occurred a few times. The V call is TRBV6-5, the J call TRBJ2-7; TRBD1 is a possible D gene (5 bases). Germline values: CDR1 MNHEY, CDR2 SVGAGI. Trimming removed 5 bases from V and 1 base from J, with 12 bases in between. CDR3 length equals 14 residues. As DNA, the CDR3 is TGTGCCAGCAGTAGGGGCGTCGGTTCCTACGAGCAGTACTTC. It codes for CASSRGVGSYEQYF.

The J gene is TRBJ2-1, the V gene TRBV12-3 or TRBV12-4, with D possibly matching TRBD1 (6 bases). V gave up 3 bases and J gave up 6 bases, with 12 bases separating them. The CDR3 contains 14 residues. The CDR3 DNA reads as TGTGCCAGCAGTTTCTTACAGGGCGGCAATGAGCAGTTCTTC. Translating gives CASSFLQGGNEQFF.

This chain connects TRBV29-1 to TRBJ1-2; TRBD1 is a possible D gene (6 bases). Trimming removed 4 bases from V and 4 bases from J, with 16 bases in between. CDR1 and CDR2 from the germline V gene are SQVTM and ANQGSEA. There are 14 residues in the CDR3. CDR3 nucleotides: TGCAGCGTTGTCGAAGAGAGGACAGCCTATGGCTACACCTTC. It is translated as CSVVEERTAYGYTF.

The chain carries TRBV13 and TRBJ2-7, with a possible D match to TRBD2 (6 bases). The CDR3 is 14 residues long. Germline V gene lookup returns CDR1 PRHDT and CDR2 FYEKMQ (reference sequence). The V gene lost 1 base and the J gene lost 6 bases, with 13 bases spanning the gap. CDR3 sequence: CASSLEPQGLEQYF. The DNA for the CDR3 is TGTGCCAGCAGCTTAGAGCCCCAGGGACTCGAGCAGTACTTC.

A few counts support this clonotype. The DNA for the CDR3 is TGTGCCAGCAGCACCGCCGGGGCGTACGGGGAGCAGTACTTC. Its protein is CASSTAGAYGEQYF. This chain links TRBV12-3 or TRBV12-4 with TRBJ2-5; D possibly uses TRBD1 or TRBD2 (5 bases each). This CDR3 has 14 residues. Trimming removed 6 bases from V and 11 bases from J, with 22 bases in between.

The chain joins TRBV11-2 to TRBJ2-3; 7 bases align to TRBD2. Germline V gives CDR1 SGHAT, CDR2 FQNNGV. The ends lost 9 bases at V and 4 bases at J; junction bases unmatched: 10. The CDR3 is made up of 14 amino acids. This CDR3 reads CASGGRAISDTQYF. The CDR3 nucleotides are TGTGCCAGTGGGGGGAGGGCCATTTCAGATACGCAGTATTTT. The variable domain in full, completed from reference TRBV11-2 and TRBJ2-3, reads EAGVAQSPRYKIIEKRQSVAFWCNPISGHATLYWYQQILGQGPKLLIQFQNNGVVDDSQLPKDRFSAERLKGVDSTLKIQPAKLEDSAVYLCASGGRAISDTQYFGPGTRLTVL.

This clonotype was counted between two and nine times. The chain uses TRBV30 and TRBJ1-5, with 7 bases that match TRBD1. V was pared by 0 bases and J by 4 bases, with 0 bases of the junction left unmatched. The length of the CDR3 is 13 residues. Germline lookup yields CDR1 GTSNPN and CDR2 SVGIG (reference sequence). The CDR3 is CAWSVQGNQPQHF. CDR3 nucleotide sequence: TGTGCCTGGAGTGTACAGGGGAATCAGCCCCAGCATTTT. The full variable domain, its missing parts supplied by reference TRBV30 and TRBJ1-5, is SQTIHQWPATLVQPVGSPLSLECTVEGTSNPNLYWYRQAAGRGLQLLFYSVGIGQISSEVPQNLSASRPQDRQFILSSKKLLLSDSGFYLCAWSVQGNQPQHFGDGTRLSIL.

The chain's CDR3 is CASSSQQGGSFTDTQYF. The CDR3 coding sequence is TGTGCCAGCAGTTCACAACAGGGAGGGTCCTTCACAGATACGCAGTATTTT. This chain joins TRBV27 and TRBJ2-3; tentatively, D is TRBD2 (7 bases). V gave up 4 bases and J gave up 2 bases, with 19 bases separating them. The CDR3 totals 17 residues. Germline CDR1 reads MNHEY; CDR2 reads SMNVEV (reference sequence).

J is TRBJ1-1 and V is TRBV28, with D unclear. This CDR3 is built from 13 residues. V was shortened by 9 bases and J by 0 bases, with 11 bases between the two germline ends. Germline-derived CDR1 and CDR2 are MDHEN and SYDVKM. The DNA of the CDR3 is TGTGCCAGTTCCGTCAAAATGAACACTGAAGCTTTCTTT. Protein product: CASSVKMNTEAFF.

The gene calls are TRBV12-3 or TRBV12-4 and TRBJ1-1; TRBD1 aligns across 9 bases. The length of the CDR3 is 14 residues. After removal of 3 bases from V and 6 bases from J, the junction contained 5 bases not matched to a gene. The CDR3 loop is CASSFGDREAEAFF. The DNA for the CDR3 is TGTGCCAGCAGTTTTGGGGACAGGGAGGCTGAAGCTTTCTTT.

This clonotype was observed a few times. The genes are TRBV4-2 and TRBJ1-2, with D possibly matching TRBD1 (5 bases). Germline assignment: CDR1 LGHNA and CDR2 YNFKEQ. This CDR3 comprises 14 residues. With 0 bases removed from V and 8 bases from J, the gap between germline ends came to 13 bases. This CDR3 is CASSQDLGGGGYTF. DNA of the CDR3: TGTGCCAGCAGCCAAGATCTGGGGGGGGGAGGCTACACCTTC.

This clonotype was seen only a few times. The V gene is TRBV4-2, the J gene TRBJ2-3, with 13 bases that match TRBD2. The germline gives CDR1 LGHNA, CDR2 YNFKEQ. V was clipped by 1 base and J by 4 bases; unmatched bases: 14. The CDR3 covers 20 residues. CDR3 amino acids: CASSQVVLVTSGRRADTQYF. The CDR3 bases are TGTGCCAGCAGCCAAGTTGTGCTAGTGACTAGCGGGAGGAGGGCAGATACGCAGTATTTT.